This entry lists 5 T cell receptor beta chains sequenced from one sample in a study of regulatory T cells in long-lasting Graves disease (dated by TCRdb to the early 2020s). What this sample's time point label stands for: newly diagnosed GD, antithyroid drugs for less than 3 months. For both TCR sequencing and RNA sequencing, RNA was extracted from PBMCs using TRIzol. Library construction relied on multiplex PCR. The listed sequencing device is Illumina HiSeq 4000. TCR beta libraries were built with iRepertoire HTBI primers and Arm-PCR amplification of CDR3 regions. Using fastp trimming at Q25 and MiXCR clonotype assembly, TCRdb reanalyzed the public sequencing data and kept in-frame beta chains. Rows are unified per CDR3 protein, each entry keeping the most common DNA and genes. Counted in this sample were 440,000 or so distinct CDR3 sequences; 16% of them appeared once. Clones ranked in the top ten supply about 10% of the sample.

These sequences were also reported in another study, on T cells in Graves' hyperthyroidism and ophthalmopathy.

This specimen was peripheral blood mononuclear cells (PBMCs), taken at new diagnosis, from a patient treated with antithyroid drugs. These TCRs come from a woman younger than 45 with Graves disease. Donor details come from another sample of the same person, matched by shared clones.

V gene TRBV4-3 combines with J gene TRBJ1-1, with D perhaps TRBD1 (5 bases). V lost 0 bases and J lost 0, with 14 bases in between. Per germline, CDR1 LGHNA and CDR2 YSLEER. This CDR3 is 17 amino acids long. The CDR3 protein is CASSQDYHGTMNTEAFF. The CDR3 bases are TGCGCCAGCAGCCAAGATTATCACGGGACCATGAACACTGAAGCTTTCTTT.

The rearrangement links TRBV14 to TRBJ2-1; no clear D gene. There are 15 residues in the CDR3. Trimming pared 3 bases from V and 7 bases from J, leaving 16 bases between. Germline V lookup: CDR1 SGHDN, CDR2 FVKESK. The DNA of the CDR3 is TGTGCCAGCAGCCATTACAAGGGCTTGGGGAATGAGCAGTTCTTC. This gives the protein CASSHYKGLGNEQFF. The whole variable domain, remainder taken from reference TRBV14 and TRBJ2-1, is EAGVTQFPSHSVIEKGQTVTLRCDPISGHDNLYWYRRVMGKEIKFLLHFVKESKQDESGMPNNRFLAERTGGTYSTLKVQPAELEDSGVYFCASSHYKGLGNEQFFGPGTRLTVL.

J is TRBJ2-4 and V is TRBV28; D is perhaps TRBD1 (5 bases). Trimming took 6 bases from V and 5 from J, leaving 11 bases between them. Germline V gene data show CDR1 as MDHEN and CDR2 as SYDVKM. The CDR3 length is 13 residues. CDR3 protein: CASRGLPQNIQYF. CDR3 bases: TGTGCCAGCAGGGGGCTTCCCCAAAACATTCAGTACTTC.

This clonotype was observed many times. The chain employs TRBV20-1 and TRBJ2-7; 10 bases are a match to TRBD1. Germline V gene data show CDR1 as DFQATT and CDR2 as SNEGSKA (reference sequence). V lost 8 bases and J lost 2; bases outside the gene matches: 12. The length of the CDR3 is 15 residues. CDR3 DNA sequence: TGCAGTCCGCTCCATCGGGACAGGGGCCCCTACGAGCAGTACTTC. As protein: CSPLHRDRGPYEQYF.

This clonotype has ten or more counts. This chain's CDR3 is CASSLDTYTGELFF. CDR3 DNA sequence: TGTGCCAGCAGCTTAGACACCTACACCGGGGAGCTGTTTTTT. The chain combines TRBV13 with TRBJ2-2; D gene unclear. The V end was cut by 1 base, the J end by 3 bases, with 6 bases between. Germline V gives CDR1 PRHDT, CDR2 FYEKMQ (reference sequence). This CDR3 has 14 residues.